This is a list of T cell receptor beta chains from one sample in a study of patients and donors after allogeneic stem cell transplantation. TCRdb called the RT-PCR reads again in MiXCR, with one record for every CDR3 protein. The table includes approximately 160,000 distinct CDR3 sequences, about 32% detected once. Sequences were obtained from blood, either unsorted or a sorted T cell fraction (not recorded which). These TCRs come from a human donor who was either an allogeneic HSCT recipient or a stem cell or donor lymphocyte infusion donor (not recorded which). It is not recorded whose cells these are; they may come from a transplant donor. The CDR3 runs from the conserved cysteine through the conserved F or W. Fields, in order: D gene, J gene, CDR3 length, V gene, clone size, CDR3 protein, CDR3 DNA. The D gene is left open where the match is weak. Rows may omit the clone size; those that give it use once, few, many or a size class.

D gene: .
J gene: TRBJ1-2
CDR3 length: 13
V gene: TRBV28
clone size: .
CDR3 protein: CASNPGRNYGYTF
CDR3 DNA: TGTGCCAGCAACCCAGGGAGGAACTATGGCTACACCTTC

D gene: TRBD1
J gene: TRBJ1-6
CDR3 length: 12
V gene: TRBV7-9
clone size: many
CDR3 protein: CASSLKDRTLHF
CDR3 DNA: TGTGCCAGCAGCTTAAAGGACAGGACCCTCCACTTT

D gene: .
J gene: TRBJ2-2
CDR3 length: 15
V gene: TRBV12-3/TRBV12-4
clone size: once
CDR3 protein: CASSLAGGNTGELFF
CDR3 DNA: TGTGCCAGCAGTTTAGCGGGAGGGAACACCGGGGAGCTGTTTTTT

D gene: .
J gene: TRBJ1-1
CDR3 length: 13
V gene: TRBV10-3
clone size: few
CDR3 protein: CAISEVQHTEAFF
CDR3 DNA: TGTGCCATCAGTGAGGTCCAGCACACTGAAGCTTTCTTT

D gene: TRBD2
J gene: TRBJ2-3
CDR3 length: 16
V gene: TRBV7-9
clone size: few
CDR3 protein: CASSYGEAGGADTQYF
CDR3 DNA: TGTGCCAGCAGCTACGGGGAAGCGGGAGGGGCAGATACGCAGTATTTT

D gene: .
J gene: TRBJ2-3
CDR3 length: 13
V gene: TRBV6-2/TRBV6-3
clone size: .
CDR3 protein: CASSYLGTDTQYF
CDR3 DNA: TGTGCCAGCAGTTACCTCGGCACAGATACGCAGTATTTT

D gene: .
J gene: TRBJ2-7
CDR3 length: 13
V gene: TRBV12-3/TRBV12-4
clone size: few
CDR3 protein: CASKGPNSYEQYF
CDR3 DNA: TGTGCCAGCAAGGGACCCAATTCCTACGAGCAGTACTTC

D gene: .
J gene: TRBJ1-4
CDR3 length: 14
V gene: TRBV20-1
clone size: .
CDR3 protein: CSAEGFQTNEKLFF
CDR3 DNA: TGCAGTGCCGAGGGTTTCCAGACTAATGAAAAACTGTTTTTT

D gene: .
J gene: TRBJ1-4
CDR3 length: 11
V gene: TRBV29-1
clone size: .
CDR3 protein: CSVLLGEKLFF
CDR3 DNA: TGCAGCGTCCTGCTGGGGGAAAAACTGTTTTTT

D gene: .
J gene: TRBJ1-5
CDR3 length: 13
V gene: TRBV6-2/TRBV6-3
clone size: .
CDR3 protein: CASGDYSNQPQHF
CDR3 DNA: TGTGCCAGCGGAGACTATAGCAATCAGCCCCAGCATTTT

D gene: .
J gene: TRBJ1-1
CDR3 length: 14
V gene: TRBV4-2
clone size: .
CDR3 protein: CASSQGDGNTEAFF
CDR3 DNA: TGTGCCAGCAGCCAAGGGGACGGGAACACTGAAGCTTTCTTT

D gene: .
J gene: TRBJ1-2
CDR3 length: 13
V gene: TRBV15
clone size: .
CDR3 protein: CATSRVALYGYTF
CDR3 DNA: TGTGCCACCAGCAGAGTGGCTCTTTATGGCTACACCTTC

D gene: .
J gene: TRBJ2-2
CDR3 length: 14
V gene: TRBV7-7
clone size: .
CDR3 protein: CASGVGRGAGELFF
CDR3 DNA: TGTGCTAGCGGTGTCGGGAGAGGTGCCGGGGAGCTGTTTTTT